Listed below are T cell receptor beta chains from one sample, sequenced in a study of regulatory T cells in long-lasting Graves disease. TCRdb re-called the multiplex PCR reads through MiXCR, storing one row per CDR3 protein. The sample has roughly 500,000 distinct CDR3 sequences, 12% seen once. A further study also used this sample, focusing on T cells in Graves' hyperthyroidism and ophthalmopathy.

This material consisted of peripheral blood mononuclear cells (PBMCs), taken at new diagnosis, from a patient treated with antithyroid drugs. The receptors were sampled from a woman aged 30 to 39 with Graves disease. Both conserved end residues are part of each CDR3. Each record gives: CDR3 protein, CDR3 DNA, D gene, J gene, clone size, V gene. The D gene is left open where the match is weak. Not all rows give a size; the values are once, few, many and, for expanded clones, a class.

cdr3_aa: CASSQDAGTLNYGYTF; cdr3_nt: TGTGCCAGCAGCCAAGACGCCGGGACTTTAAACTATGGCTACACCTTC; d_call: .; j_call: TRBJ1-2; clone_size: .; v_call: TRBV4-2
cdr3_aa: CASNRGITNEKLFF; cdr3_nt: TGTGCCAGCAACCGTGGAATCACTAATGAAAAACTGTTTTTT; d_call: .; j_call: TRBJ1-4; clone_size: many; v_call: TRBV2
cdr3_aa: CASSLETGGADTQYF; cdr3_nt: TGCGCCAGCAGCTTGGAGACAGGGGGGGCAGATACGCAGTATTTT; d_call: TRBD1; j_call: TRBJ2-3; clone_size: many; v_call: TRBV5-1
cdr3_aa: CASSQQGANTEAFF; cdr3_nt: TGTGCCAGCAGTCAACAGGGGGCGAACACTGAAGCTTTCTTT; d_call: TRBD1; j_call: TRBJ1-1; clone_size: many; v_call: TRBV2
cdr3_aa: CASSYYPGQGADEAFF; cdr3_nt: TGTGCCAGCAGCTACTACCCTGGACAGGGGGCGGATGAAGCTTTCTTT; d_call: TRBD1; j_call: TRBJ1-1; clone_size: many; v_call: TRBV11-2
cdr3_aa: CSAAGLAGGPPAEQFF; cdr3_nt: TGCAGTGCTGCGGGACTAGCGGGAGGGCCCCCCGCGGAGCAGTTCTTC; d_call: TRBD2; j_call: TRBJ2-1; clone_size: .; v_call: TRBV20-1
cdr3_aa: CASSVGRGRDTDTQYF; cdr3_nt: TGTGCCAGCAGCGTAGGAAGGGGGCGGGACACAGATACGCAGTATTTT; d_call: .; j_call: TRBJ2-3; clone_size: many; v_call: TRBV9
cdr3_aa: CASSRSGDGANVLTF; cdr3_nt: TGTGCCAGCAGTCGTTCAGGGGATGGGGCCAACGTCCTGACTTTC; d_call: .; j_call: TRBJ2-6; clone_size: many; v_call: TRBV12-3/TRBV12-4
cdr3_aa: CASSHLDVNTEAFF; cdr3_nt: TGTGCCAGCAGCCACCTAGACGTGAACACTGAAGCTTTCTTT; d_call: .; j_call: TRBJ1-1; clone_size: few; v_call: TRBV16
cdr3_aa: CATSRAGLAGEETFF; cdr3_nt: TGTGCCACCAGCAGAGCGGGACTAGCGGGAGAGGAGACGTTCTTC; d_call: TRBD2; j_call: TRBJ2-1; clone_size: few; v_call: TRBV15
cdr3_aa: CAIGREPNTEAFF; cdr3_nt: TGTGCCATCGGGCGGGAGCCGAACACTGAAGCTTTCTTT; d_call: .; j_call: TRBJ1-1; clone_size: many; v_call: TRBV10-3
cdr3_aa: CASSSDRVILLAPGTGELFF; cdr3_nt: TGTGCCAGCAGCTCAGACAGGGTTATTCTTCTAGCACCGGGCACCGGGGAGCTGTTTTTT; d_call: TRBD1; j_call: TRBJ2-2; clone_size: many; v_call: TRBV9
cdr3_aa: CVWRSGSVNTGELFF; cdr3_nt: TGTGTCTGGAGGAGCGGGAGCGTGAACACCGGGGAGCTGTTTTTT; d_call: TRBD2; j_call: TRBJ2-2; clone_size: few; v_call: TRBV30
cdr3_aa: CASRSGGEGVNTQYF; cdr3_nt: TGTGCCAGCAGATCCGGGGGAGAGGGCGTTAATACGCAGTATTTT; d_call: .; j_call: TRBJ2-3; clone_size: few; v_call: TRBV5-4
cdr3_aa: CATERDTGELFF; cdr3_nt: TGTGCCACCGAACGGGACACCGGGGAGCTGTTTTTT; d_call: .; j_call: TRBJ2-2; clone_size: .; v_call: TRBV24-1
cdr3_aa: CASTRFGRANTGELFF; cdr3_nt: TGTGCCAGCACGAGATTCGGCAGGGCGAACACCGGGGAGCTGTTTTTT; d_call: .; j_call: TRBJ2-2; clone_size: many; v_call: TRBV6-1
cdr3_aa: CASSRAGAGANVLTF; cdr3_nt: TGTGCCAGCAGCCGAGCGGGAGCCGGGGCCAACGTCCTGACTTTC; d_call: TRBD2; j_call: TRBJ2-6; clone_size: many; v_call: TRBV11-2